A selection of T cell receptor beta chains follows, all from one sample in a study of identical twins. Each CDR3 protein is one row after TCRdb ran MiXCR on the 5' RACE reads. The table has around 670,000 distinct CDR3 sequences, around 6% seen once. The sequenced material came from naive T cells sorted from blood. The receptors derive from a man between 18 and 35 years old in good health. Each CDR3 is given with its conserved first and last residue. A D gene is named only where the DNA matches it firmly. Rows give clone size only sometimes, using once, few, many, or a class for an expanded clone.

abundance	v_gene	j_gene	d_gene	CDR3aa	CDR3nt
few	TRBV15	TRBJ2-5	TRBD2	CATSRERGLAGHQETQYF	TGTGCCACCAGCAGAGAGAGGGGACTAGCGGGGCACCAAGAGACCCAGTACTTC
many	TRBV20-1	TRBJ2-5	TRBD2	CSASALAGILETQYF	TGCAGTGCTAGCGCTCTAGCGGGAATTTTAGAGACCCAGTACTTC
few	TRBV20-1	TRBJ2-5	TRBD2	CSARGTSGKEYQETQYF	TGCAGTGCTAGGGGGACTAGCGGGAAGGAATACCAAGAGACCCAGTACTTC
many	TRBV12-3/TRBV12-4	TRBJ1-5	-	CASSLRAGNQPQHF	TGTGCCAGCAGTTTGAGGGCAGGCAATCAGCCCCAGCATTTT
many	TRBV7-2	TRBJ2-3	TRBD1	CASSLVTGSYTDTQYF	TGTGCCAGCAGCTTAGTGACAGGGTCGTACACAGATACGCAGTATTTT
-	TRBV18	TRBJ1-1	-	CASSLLSRAENTEAFF	TGTGCCAGCTCACTTTTATCCAGGGCGGAGAACACTGAAGCTTTCTTT
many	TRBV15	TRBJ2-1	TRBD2	CATSSLGRGAHDSYNEQFF	TGTGCCACCAGCAGCCTCGGGAGGGGAGCGCACGACTCCTACAATGAGCAGTTCTTC
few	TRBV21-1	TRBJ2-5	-	CASSIVGRAQETQYF	TGTGCCAGCAGCATTGTAGGGAGGGCCCAAGAGACCCAGTACTTC
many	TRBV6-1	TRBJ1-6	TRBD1	CASRGQGISSPLHF	TGTGCCAGCAGGGGACAGGGGATATCTTCACCCCTCCACTTT
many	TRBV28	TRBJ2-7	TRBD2	CASSLQLAGGEQYF	TGTGCCAGCAGTTTACAACTAGCGGGAGGCGAGCAGTACTTC
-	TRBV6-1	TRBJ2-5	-	CASSQPGHSQETQYF	TGTGCCAGCAGTCAACCGGGACACTCCCAAGAGACCCAGTACTTC
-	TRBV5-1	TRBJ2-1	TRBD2	CASSLPNYTTSAQYNEQFF	TGCGCCAGCAGCTTGCCCAATTACACGACTAGCGCGCAATACAATGAGCAGTTCTTC
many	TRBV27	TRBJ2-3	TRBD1	CASRRTGSYGTDTQYF	TGTGCCAGCAGAAGGACAGGGTCCTACGGCACAGATACGCAGTATTTT
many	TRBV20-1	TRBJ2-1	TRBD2	CSARWLAGRSEQFF	TGCAGTGCTAGGTGGCTAGCGGGACGTAGTGAGCAGTTCTTC
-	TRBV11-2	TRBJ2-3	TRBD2	CASSSIKAAGGPTYTQYF	TGTGCCAGCAGCTCAATCAAGGCAGCGGGAGGACCCACGTATACGCAGTATTTT
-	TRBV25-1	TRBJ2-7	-	CATGPLLEQYF	TGTGCCACCGGACCGCTTCTCGAGCAGTACTTC
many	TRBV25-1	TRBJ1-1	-	CASSDSFVQNTEAFF	TGTGCCAGCAGTGACTCGTTTGTACAGAACACTGAAGCTTTCTTT
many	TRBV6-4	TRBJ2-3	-	CASSDSFLDTQYF	TGTGCCAGCAGTGACTCGTTTCTGGATACGCAGTATTTT
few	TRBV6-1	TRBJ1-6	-	CASRRRGDFPSSYNSPLHF	TGTGCCAGCAGGAGGAGAGGGGACTTCCCGAGCTCCTATAATTCACCCCTCCACTTT
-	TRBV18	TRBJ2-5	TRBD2	CASSPTSGSLRETQYF	TGTGCCAGCTCACCCACTAGCGGGAGTCTCCGAGAGACCCAGTACTTC